This T cell receptor beta chain was obtained from a study of control samples from healthy donors and cancer patients. Generated by immunoSEQ multiplex PCR, the TCRdb table keeps only in-frame clones and is missing some. The table has around 50,000 clones, approximately 86% seen once; the top ten hold approximately 2.6%. The sequenced material came from PBMCs. This TCR derives from a woman between 50 and 59 years old with lung cancer.

CDR3 DNA sequence: TGTGCCTGGAGGGACAGGTTCTTCTCTGAAGCTTTCTTT. This gives the protein CAWRDRFFSEAFF. The chain has TRBV30 and TRBJ1-1; TRBD1 matches 7 bases. Germline lookup yields CDR1 GTSNPN and CDR2 SVGIG (reference sequence). J lost 6 bases, V lost 3 bases, and 7 bases had no gene match. The CDR3 spans 13 residues.